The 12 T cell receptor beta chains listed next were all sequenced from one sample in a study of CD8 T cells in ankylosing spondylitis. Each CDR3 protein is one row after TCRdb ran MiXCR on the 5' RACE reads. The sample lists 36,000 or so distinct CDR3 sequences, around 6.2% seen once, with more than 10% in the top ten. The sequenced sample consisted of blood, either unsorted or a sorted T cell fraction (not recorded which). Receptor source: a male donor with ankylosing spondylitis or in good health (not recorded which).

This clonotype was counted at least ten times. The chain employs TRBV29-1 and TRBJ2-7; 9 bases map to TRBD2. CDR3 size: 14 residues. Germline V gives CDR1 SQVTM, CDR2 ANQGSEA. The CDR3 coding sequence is TGCAGTGCGTCCGGGACTAGCATGTCCTACGAGCAGTACTTC. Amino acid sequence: CSASGTSMSYEQYF.

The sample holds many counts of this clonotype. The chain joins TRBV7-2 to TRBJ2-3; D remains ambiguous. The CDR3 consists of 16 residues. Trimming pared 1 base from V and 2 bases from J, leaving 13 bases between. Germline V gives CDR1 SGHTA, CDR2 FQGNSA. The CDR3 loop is CASSLGERYLTDTQYF. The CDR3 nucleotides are TGTGCCAGCAGCTTAGGGGAACGGTACCTCACAGATACGCAGTATTTT. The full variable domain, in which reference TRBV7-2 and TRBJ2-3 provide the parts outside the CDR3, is GAGVSQSPSNKVTEKGKDVELRCDPISGHTALYWYRQSLGQGLEFLIYFQGNSAPDKSGLPSDRFSAERTGGSVSTLTIQRTQQEDSAVYLCASSLGERYLTDTQYFGPGTRLTVL.

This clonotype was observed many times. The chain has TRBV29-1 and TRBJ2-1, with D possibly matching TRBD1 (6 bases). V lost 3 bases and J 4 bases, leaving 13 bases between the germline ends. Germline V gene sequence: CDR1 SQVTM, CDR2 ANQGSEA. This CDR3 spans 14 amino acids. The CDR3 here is CSVELWGLYNEQFF. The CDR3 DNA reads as TGCAGCGTTGAGTTGTGGGGGCTATACAATGAGCAGTTCTTC.

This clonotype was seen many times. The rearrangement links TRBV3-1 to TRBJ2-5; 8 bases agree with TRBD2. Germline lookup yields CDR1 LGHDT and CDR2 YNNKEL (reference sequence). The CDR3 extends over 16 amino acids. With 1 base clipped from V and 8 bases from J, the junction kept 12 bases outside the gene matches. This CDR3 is CASSQGFAAGGGTQYF. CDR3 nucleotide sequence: TGTGCCAGCAGCCAAGGGTTTGCTGCGGGGGGTGGTACCCAGTACTTC.

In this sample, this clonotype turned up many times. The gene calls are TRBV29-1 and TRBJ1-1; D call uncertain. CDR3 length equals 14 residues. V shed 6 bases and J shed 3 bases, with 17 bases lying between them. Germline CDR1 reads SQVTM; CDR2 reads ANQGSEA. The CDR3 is CSVGNTRKDTEAFF. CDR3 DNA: TGCAGCGTGGGAAACACACGGAAGGACACTGAAGCTTTCTTT.

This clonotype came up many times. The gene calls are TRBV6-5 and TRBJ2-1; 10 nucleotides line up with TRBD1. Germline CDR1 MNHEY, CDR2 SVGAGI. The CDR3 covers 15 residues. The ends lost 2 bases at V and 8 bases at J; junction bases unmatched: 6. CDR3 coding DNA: TGTGCCAGCAGTTACGCGGGACAGGGGATCGATGAGCAGTTCTTC. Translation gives CASSYAGQGIDEQFF.

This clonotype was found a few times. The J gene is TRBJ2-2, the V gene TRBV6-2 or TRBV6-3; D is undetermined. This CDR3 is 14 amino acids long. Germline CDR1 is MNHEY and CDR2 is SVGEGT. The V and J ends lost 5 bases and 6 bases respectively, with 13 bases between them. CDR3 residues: CASSDNTDSGELFF. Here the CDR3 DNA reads TGTGCCAGCAGTGACAACACAGACTCCGGGGAGCTGTTTTTT.

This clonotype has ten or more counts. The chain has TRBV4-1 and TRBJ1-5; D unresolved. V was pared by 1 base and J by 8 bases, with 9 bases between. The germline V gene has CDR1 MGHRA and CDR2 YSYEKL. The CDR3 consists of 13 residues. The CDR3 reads CASSQGTMEPQHF. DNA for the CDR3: TGCGCCAGCAGCCAAGGCACCATGGAGCCCCAGCATTTT.

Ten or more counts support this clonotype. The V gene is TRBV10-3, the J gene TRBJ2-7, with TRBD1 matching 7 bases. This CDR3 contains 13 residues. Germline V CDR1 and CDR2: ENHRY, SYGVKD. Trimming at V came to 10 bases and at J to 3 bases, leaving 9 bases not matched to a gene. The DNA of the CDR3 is TGTGCCACGTCAGCTGACAGGGTCTACGAGCAGTACTTC. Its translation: CATSADRVYEQYF.

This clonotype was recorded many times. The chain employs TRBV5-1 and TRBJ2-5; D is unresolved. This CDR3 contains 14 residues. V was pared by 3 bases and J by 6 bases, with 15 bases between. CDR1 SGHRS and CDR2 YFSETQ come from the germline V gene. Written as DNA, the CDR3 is TGCGCCAGCAGCTGGACCTTAGCATTCCAGACCCAGTACTTC. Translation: CASSWTLAFQTQYF.

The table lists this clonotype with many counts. The DNA for the CDR3 is TGTGCCAGCAGCAACCGCTATGGCTACACCTTC. It translates to CASSNRYGYTF. The chain couples TRBV21-1 to TRBJ1-2. TRBV21-1 is a pseudogene segment. The CDR3 consists of 11 residues.

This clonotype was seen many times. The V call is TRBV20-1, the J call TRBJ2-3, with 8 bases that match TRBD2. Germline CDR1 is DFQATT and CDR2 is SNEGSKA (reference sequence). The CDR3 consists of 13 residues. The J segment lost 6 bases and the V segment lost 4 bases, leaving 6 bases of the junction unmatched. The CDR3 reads CSANRGGRDTQYF. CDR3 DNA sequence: TGCAGTGCTAACCGGGGGGGCCGGGATACGCAGTATTTT.